The sample holds a few counts of the clone carrying this T cell receptor beta chain. Its antigen is currently unknown. These data are taken from a study of post-analysis software for immune sequencing data. Study-level information: Clinical courses comprised relapsing-remitting, secondary progressive and progressive-relapsing multiple sclerosis. Study outcomes and limitations: Analysis by F measure revealed that same-batch samples clustered strongly together. TRBV5-6, TRBV5-1 and TRBV20-1 were among about 5 TRBV segments more frequent in patients than controls. Multiple sclerosis patients showed significantly lower normalized Chao1 diversity than controls did.

V dropped 5 bases and J dropped 2 bases, with 22 bases sitting between them. The length of the CDR3 is 17 residues. The germline V gene encodes CDR1 MDHEN and CDR2 SYDVKM. Unique molecular identifiers tagged the TCR beta cDNA libraries. T cells numbering roughly 0.95 to 10 million yielded some 480,000 cDNA molecules. TCRdb re-called the PCR reads with MiXCR, one entry per CDR3 protein. This sample carries roughly 730,000 distinct CDR3 sequences, 30% of them seen once, and the ten largest clones take about 0.5%. The rearrangement uses TRBV28 and TRBJ2-7; D tentatively fits TRBD1 or TRBD2 (5 bases each). The TCR originated in a girl aged 10-17 years with multiple sclerosis. What was sequenced was blood. CDR3 amino acids: CASSPTLGTQMTYEQYF. CDR3 DNA: TGTGCCAGCAGTCCAACGCTCGGGACCCAGATGACCTACGAGCAGTACTTC.